A selection of T cell receptor beta chains follows, all from one sample in a study of T cells expressing NK-cell markers. TCRdb processed the 5' RACE reads again and assigns one entry to each CDR3 protein, with no DNA. The table lists fewer than 400,000 distinct CDR3 sequences. The source material was blood T cells: a sorted CD56 or NKG2C T cell subset, CD4+ or CD8+ T cells, or bulk PBMC T cells (not recorded which). The source of these receptors is a man aged 18-70 years in good health. CDR3s include the opening cysteine and the closing phenylalanine or tryptophan. The order of the fields is CDR3 protein, J gene, V gene.

cdr3_aa: CASSQGQGASYNSPLHF
j_call: TRBJ1-6
v_call: TRBV4-2

cdr3_aa: CASSYGQGSTEAFF
j_call: TRBJ1-1
v_call: TRBV11-1

cdr3_aa: CASSKGGQRYEQYF
j_call: TRBJ2-7
v_call: TRBV21-1

cdr3_aa: CASSPRQGKGTEAFF
j_call: TRBJ1-1
v_call: TRBV12-3/TRBV12-4

cdr3_aa: CAARKAGGNNEQYF
j_call: TRBJ2-7
v_call: TRBV27

cdr3_aa: CSVGLEGTSYEQYF
j_call: TRBJ2-7
v_call: TRBV29-1

cdr3_aa: CSVEDSSRGWGYTF
j_call: TRBJ1-2
v_call: TRBV29-1

cdr3_aa: CASSRQGAIGTEAFF
j_call: TRBJ1-1
v_call: TRBV12-3/TRBV12-4

cdr3_aa: CSASIRLVSSTDTQYF
j_call: TRBJ2-3
v_call: TRBV20-1

cdr3_aa: CASSQDPGVFTDTQYF
j_call: TRBJ2-3
v_call: TRBV4-2

cdr3_aa: CASSWTGIPNEKLFF
j_call: TRBJ1-4
v_call: TRBV2

cdr3_aa: CASRGLGLFYEQYF
j_call: TRBJ2-7
v_call: TRBV28